The clone carrying this TCR beta chain was seen a few times. TCRbeta libraries were built with three rounds of nested PCR, modified from ARM-PCR. TCRdb recomputed calls from the multiplex PCR reads with MiXCR, one row per CDR3 protein. Of about 200,000 distinct CDR3 sequences listed, about 76% are singletons. This sample's RNA came from whole unsorted tissue. This entry belongs to a study of tumor and adjacent non-tumor tissue in lung cancer. CDR3 size: 14 residues. Trimming shortened V by 6 bases and J by 7 bases, and 18 bases separated the two germline ends. Germline-derived CDR1 and CDR2 are MNHEY and SVGAGI.

This sequence was found in a man between 60 and 70 years old with non-small cell lung cancer. The J gene is TRBJ1-1, the V gene TRBV6-5; D unclear. Sequenced input: lung tumor tissue. This CDR3 reads CASRRWDGQGEAFF. DNA of the CDR3: TGTGCCAGCAGGCGATGGGATGGTCAAGGTGAAGCTTTCTTT.